This T cell receptor (beta chain) originates from a study of vaccination and CD4 T cells after COVID-19. Sequencing of cultured CD4+ T cell DNA used the Oncomine TCR Beta short-read assay. TCRdb reprocessed the PCR reads with MiXCR, giving one entry per CDR3 protein. The repertoire includes approximately 10,000 distinct CDR3 sequences, about 57% of them detected once, and approximately 6.8% sits in the top ten. A single count supports this clonotype. Its cognate antigen is unknown. The germline V gene encodes CDR1 SNHLY and CDR2 FYNNEI. This CDR3 comprises 14 residues. V was trimmed by 7 bases and J by 4 bases, leaving 14 bases between them. Treatment denoted: roughly 10-day PBMC culture with coronavirus spike peptide pools or control peptides (ViraFEST assay).

This clonotype was sampled from a human donor who had recovered from COVID-19. V gene TRBV2 combines with J gene TRBJ1-3; D ambiguous. The sequencing sample was made of CD4+ T cells from blood, cultured in vitro. CDR3 DNA sequence: TGTGCCAGCACGGAGGGAGGGATAGGAAACACCATATATTTT. It is translated as CASTEGGIGNTIYF.